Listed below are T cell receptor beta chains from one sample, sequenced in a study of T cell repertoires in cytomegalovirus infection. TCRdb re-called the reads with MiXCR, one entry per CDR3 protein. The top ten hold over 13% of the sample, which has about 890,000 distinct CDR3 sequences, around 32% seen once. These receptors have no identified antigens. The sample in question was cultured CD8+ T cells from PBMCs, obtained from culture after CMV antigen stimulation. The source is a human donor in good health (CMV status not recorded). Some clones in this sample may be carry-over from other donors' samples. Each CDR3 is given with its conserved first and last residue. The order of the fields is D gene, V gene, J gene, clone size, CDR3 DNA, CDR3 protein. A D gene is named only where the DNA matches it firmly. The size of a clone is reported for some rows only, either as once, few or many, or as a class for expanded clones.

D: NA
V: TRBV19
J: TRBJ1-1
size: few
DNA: TGTGCCAGTAGATGGGGAACGGGGGCTTTCTTT
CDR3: CASRWGTGAFF

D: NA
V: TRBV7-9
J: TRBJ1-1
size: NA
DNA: TGTGCCAGCAGCAACTTCGACACCCTCGGGACTGAAGCTTTCTTT
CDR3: CASSNFDTLGTEAFF

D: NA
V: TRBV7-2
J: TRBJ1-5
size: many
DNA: TGTGCCAGCAGCTCGGGGCTGATAGGTGAAAGTAATCAGCCCCAGCATTTT
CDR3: CASSSGLIGESNQPQHF

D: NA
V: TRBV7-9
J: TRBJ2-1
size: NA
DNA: TGTGCCAGCAGCTTGCTGGCTAACAATGAGCAGTTCTTC
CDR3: CASSLLANNEQFF

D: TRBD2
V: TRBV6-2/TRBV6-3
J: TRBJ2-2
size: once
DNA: TGTGCCAGCAGTTGGACTAGCGCGAACACCGGGGAGCTGTTTTTT
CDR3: CASSWTSANTGELFF

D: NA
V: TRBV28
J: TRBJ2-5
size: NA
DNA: TGTGCCAATAGTTTATGGGGGGACCAAGAGACCCAGTACTTC
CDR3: CANSLWGDQETQYF

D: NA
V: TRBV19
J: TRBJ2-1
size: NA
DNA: TGTGCCAGTAGTAACCCACAGGGTCCCTACAATGAGCAGTTCTTC
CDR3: CASSNPQGPYNEQFF

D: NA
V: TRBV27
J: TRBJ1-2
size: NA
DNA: TGTGCCAGCAGTCCCTGGGGGGGGAGGAGAGATGGCTACACCTTC
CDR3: CASSPWGGRRDGYTF

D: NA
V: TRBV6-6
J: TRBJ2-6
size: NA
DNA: TGTGCCAGCAGTAACGGATACTCTGGGGCCAACGTCCTGACTTTC
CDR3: CASSNGYSGANVLTF

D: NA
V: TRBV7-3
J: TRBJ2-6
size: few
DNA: TGTGCCAGCAGCTTAGTGGCCTCTGGGGCCAACGTCCTGACTTTC
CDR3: CASSLVASGANVLTF

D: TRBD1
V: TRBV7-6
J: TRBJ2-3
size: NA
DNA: TGTGCCAGCAGCGGACAGGGGGCAGATACGCAGTATTTT
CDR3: CASSGQGADTQYF

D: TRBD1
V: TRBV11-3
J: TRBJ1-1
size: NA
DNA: TGTGCCAGCAGCTTAGGCTCGACAGGGGGCCTGGGCACTGAAGCTTTCTTT
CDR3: CASSLGSTGGLGTEAFF

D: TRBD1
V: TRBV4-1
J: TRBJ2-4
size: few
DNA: TGCGCCAGCAGCCAGGGACAGGGCGGGCACATTCAGTACTTC
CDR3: CASSQGQGGHIQYF

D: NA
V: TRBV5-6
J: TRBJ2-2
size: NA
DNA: TGTGCCAGCAGCTCAGGAGGGGGCGTCGGGGAGCTGTTTTTT
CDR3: CASSSGGGVGELFF

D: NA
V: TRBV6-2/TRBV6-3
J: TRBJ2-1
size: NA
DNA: TGTGCCAGCAGTGGGACCGACAATGAGCAGTTCTTC
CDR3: CASSGTDNEQFF

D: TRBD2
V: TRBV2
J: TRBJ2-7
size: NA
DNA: TGTGCCAGCAGTGGGAGGGCTAGCGGGGGTTCCTACGAGCAGTACTTC
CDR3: CASSGRASGGSYEQYF

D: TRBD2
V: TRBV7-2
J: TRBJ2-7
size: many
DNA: TGTGCCAGCAGCTTAAGCGGGGGGGCTGGTTACGAGCAGTACTTC
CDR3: CASSLSGGAGYEQYF

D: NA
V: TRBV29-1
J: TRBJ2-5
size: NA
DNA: TGCAGCGTTGTCGTCGGAAAGACCCAGTACTTC
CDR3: CSVVVGKTQYF

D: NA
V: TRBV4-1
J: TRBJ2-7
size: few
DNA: TGCGCCAGCAGCCAACCTGAAGGGATCGAGCAGTACTTC
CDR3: CASSQPEGIEQYF

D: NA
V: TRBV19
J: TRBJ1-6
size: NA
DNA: TGTGCCAGTAGTATGTGGACTCCCATGGCCCTCCACTTT
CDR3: CASSMWTPMALHF

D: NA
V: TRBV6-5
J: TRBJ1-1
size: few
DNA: TGTGCCAGCAGTTACTTCGTCGCGACAGAGAACACTGAAGCTTTCTTT
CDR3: CASSYFVATENTEAFF

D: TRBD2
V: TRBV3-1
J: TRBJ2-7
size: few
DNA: TGTGCCAGCAGCCAGGGTGGACGGGGGGGGATCTACGAGCAGTACTTC
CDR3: CASSQGGRGGIYEQYF

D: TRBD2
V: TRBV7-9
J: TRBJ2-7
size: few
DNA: TGTGCCAGCCGGGGAGGGGAGACCAGATTCTACGAGCAGTACTTC
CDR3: CASRGGETRFYEQYF

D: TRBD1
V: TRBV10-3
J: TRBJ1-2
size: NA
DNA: TGTGCCATCATTGAAGGTGGACAGGGAAAAGGCTACACCTTC
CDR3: CAIIEGGQGKGYTF

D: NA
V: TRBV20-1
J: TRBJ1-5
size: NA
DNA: TGCAGTGCTCCCAGGGCAGGGAATAGCAATCAGCCCCAGCATTTT
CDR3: CSAPRAGNSNQPQHF

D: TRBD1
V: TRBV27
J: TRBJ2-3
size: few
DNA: TGTGCCAGCAGTAGCCGACAGGGTCGCACGCAGTATTTT
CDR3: CASSSRQGRTQYF

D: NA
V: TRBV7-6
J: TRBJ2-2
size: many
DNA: TGTGCCAGCAGCTTCGGCAGGGGAAACACCGGGGAGCTGTTTTTT
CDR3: CASSFGRGNTGELFF

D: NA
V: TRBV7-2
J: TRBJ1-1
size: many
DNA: TGTGCCAGCAGCTGGGCAGGGTTAAACACTGAAGCTTTCTTT
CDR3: CASSWAGLNTEAFF

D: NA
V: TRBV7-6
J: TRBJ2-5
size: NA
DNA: TGTGCCAGCAGCCCAAATGTGGGGACCCAGTACTTC
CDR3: CASSPNVGTQYF

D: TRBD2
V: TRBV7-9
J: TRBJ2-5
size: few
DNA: TGTGCCAGCAGACTAGCGGGGCAAGAGACCCAGTACTTC
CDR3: CASRLAGQETQYF

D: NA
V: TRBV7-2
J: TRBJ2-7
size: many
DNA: TGTGCCAGCAGCCGGGACCGCCTCCCGAGCTCCTACGAGCAGTACTTC
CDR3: CASSRDRLPSSYEQYF

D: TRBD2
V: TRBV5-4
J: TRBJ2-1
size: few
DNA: TGTGCCAGCAGCTTAGCGGGGGAGGGGAGCAATGAGCAGTTCTTC
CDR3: CASSLAGEGSNEQFF

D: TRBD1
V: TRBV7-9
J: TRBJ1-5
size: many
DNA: TGTGCCAGCAGCGCACAGGGGGCGAGTCAGCCCCAGCATTTT
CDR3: CASSAQGASQPQHF

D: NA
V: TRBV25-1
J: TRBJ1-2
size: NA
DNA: TGTGCCAGCAGTGAAAGGGAGTGGTCAGGTGGAGGCTACACCTTC
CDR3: CASSEREWSGGGYTF

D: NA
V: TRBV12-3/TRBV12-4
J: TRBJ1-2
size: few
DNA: TGTGCCAGCATCGGGGGTGGGGGCTACACCTTC
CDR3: CASIGGGGYTF

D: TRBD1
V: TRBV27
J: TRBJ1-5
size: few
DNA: TGTGCCAGCAGGACAGGGGTAAGCAATCAGCCCCAGCATTTT
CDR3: CASRTGVSNQPQHF

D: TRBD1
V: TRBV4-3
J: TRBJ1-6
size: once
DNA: TGCGCCAGCAGCCAAGGGACAGGGAGAAGTTCACCCCTCCACTTT
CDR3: CASSQGTGRSSPLHF

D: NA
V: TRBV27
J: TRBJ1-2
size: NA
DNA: TGTGCCAGCAGTGTTAAGGGGGAAGGCTATGGCTACACCTTC
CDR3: CASSVKGEGYGYTF

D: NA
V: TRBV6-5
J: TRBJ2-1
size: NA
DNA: TGTGCCAGCAGTTACTCGGCGGGGCTTATGTACAATGAGCAGTTCTTC
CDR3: CASSYSAGLMYNEQFF

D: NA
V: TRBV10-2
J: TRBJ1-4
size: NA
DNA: TGCGCCAGCAGGGCCTCGAATGAAAAACTGTTTTTT
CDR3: CASRASNEKLFF

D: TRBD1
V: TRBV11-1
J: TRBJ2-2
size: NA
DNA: TGTGCCAGCAGCTTCCGTGCGGGACAGGGTAACACCGGGGAGCTGTTTTTT
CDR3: CASSFRAGQGNTGELFF

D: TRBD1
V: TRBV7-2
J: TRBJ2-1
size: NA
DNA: TGTGCCAGCAGCTTAGTGGGACAGGGTCCAAATGAGCAGTTCTTC
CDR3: CASSLVGQGPNEQFF

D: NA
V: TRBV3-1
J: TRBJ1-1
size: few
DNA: TGTGCCAGCAGCCAAGAGAGTTCCAGATTGAACACTGAAGCTTTCTTT
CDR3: CASSQESSRLNTEAFF

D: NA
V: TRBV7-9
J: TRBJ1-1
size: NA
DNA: TGTGCCAGCAGCTCTGAAGTTAGCACTGAAGCTTTCTTT
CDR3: CASSSEVSTEAFF

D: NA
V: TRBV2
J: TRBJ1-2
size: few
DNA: TGTGCCAGCAGTTGGGAGGGGGGCTACACCTTC
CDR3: CASSWEGGYTF

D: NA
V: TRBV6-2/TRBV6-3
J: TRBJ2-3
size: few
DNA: TGTGCCAGCAGAGATCAACATACGCAGTATTTT
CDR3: CASRDQHTQYF

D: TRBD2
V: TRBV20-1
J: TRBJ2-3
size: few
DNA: TGCAGTGCCATTATTGGGACTAGCGGGGGGGAGAGCACAGATACGCAGTATTTT
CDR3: CSAIIGTSGGESTDTQYF

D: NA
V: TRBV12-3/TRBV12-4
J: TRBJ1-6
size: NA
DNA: TGTGCCAGCAGTTTCCGGGGGGCCGTGAATTCACCCCTCCACTTT
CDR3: CASSFRGAVNSPLHF

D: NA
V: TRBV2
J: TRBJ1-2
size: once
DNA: TGTGCCAGCAGTGAAGCGCTAGAAGGACGTACCAACTATGGCTACACCTTC
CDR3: CASSEALEGRTNYGYTF

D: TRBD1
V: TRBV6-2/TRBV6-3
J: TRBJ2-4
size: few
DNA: TGTGCCAGCAGTTACTCGCCGGGACAGGGTCACTTC
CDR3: CASSYSPGQGHF

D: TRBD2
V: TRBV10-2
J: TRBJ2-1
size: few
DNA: TGCGCCAGCAATGAAGCGGGGTCCCAATGGAATGAGCAGTTCTTC
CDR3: CASNEAGSQWNEQFF

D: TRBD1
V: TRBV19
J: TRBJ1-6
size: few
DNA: TGTGCCAGTAGTCCTGGACAGGGGGCAGGTTCACCCCTCCACTTT
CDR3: CASSPGQGAGSPLHF

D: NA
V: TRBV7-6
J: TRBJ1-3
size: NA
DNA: TGTGCCAGCAGCTTGTTTACGGGGGGTTCTGGAAACACCATATATTTT
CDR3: CASSLFTGGSGNTIYF

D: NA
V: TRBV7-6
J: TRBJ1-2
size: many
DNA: TGTGCCAGCAGCTTAGGGGAAGCTAACTATGGCTACACCTTC
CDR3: CASSLGEANYGYTF